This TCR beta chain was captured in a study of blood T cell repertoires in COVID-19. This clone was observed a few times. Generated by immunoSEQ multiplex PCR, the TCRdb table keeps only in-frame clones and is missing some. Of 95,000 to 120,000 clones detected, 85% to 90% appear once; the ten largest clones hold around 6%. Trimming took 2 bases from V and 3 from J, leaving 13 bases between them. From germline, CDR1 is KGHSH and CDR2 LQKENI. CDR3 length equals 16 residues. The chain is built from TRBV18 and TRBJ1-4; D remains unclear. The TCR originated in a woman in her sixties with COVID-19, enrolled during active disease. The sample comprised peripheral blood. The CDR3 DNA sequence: TGTGCCAGCTCACCATGGGCGCCCGCAGCTAATGAAAAACTGTTTTTT. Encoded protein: CASSPWAPAANEKLFF. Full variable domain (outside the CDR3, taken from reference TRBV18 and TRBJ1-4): NAGVMQNPRHLVRRRGQEARLRCSPMKGHSHVYWYRQLPEEGLKFMVYLQKENIIDESGMPKERFSAEFPKEGPSILRIQQVVRGDSAAYFCASSPWAPAANEKLFFGSGTQLSVL.